These 28 T cell receptor beta chains share one sample of origin, sequenced in a study of cytomegalovirus exposure and HLA in healthy donors. Both 60 Vbeta primers and 13 Jbeta primers went into the PCR. Data came from immunoSEQ multiplex PCR; TCRdb stores just in-frame clones and leaves some out. The sample yields some 200,000 clones, 60% to 80% seen once. The sequencing input was PBMCs. The source is a female donor in good health and CMV-seronegative.

V is TRBV6-4 and J is TRBJ2-2; 7 positions agree with TRBD1. This CDR3 is built from 15 residues. The V gene end was trimmed by 6 bases and the J gene end by 0 bases; junction bases not matched to a gene: 4. Germline CDR1 reads MRHNA; CDR2 reads SNTAGT. The CDR3 sequence is CASSPGQPNTGELFF. CDR3 sequence (DNA): TGTGCCAGCAGCCCGGGACAGCCGAACACCGGGGAGCTGTTTTTT.

The V call is TRBV27, the J call TRBJ2-2; 11 bases are a match to TRBD2. This CDR3 region has 16 residues. The junction had 9 bases not matched to a gene; V was cut back by 5 bases and J by 7 bases. In germline, CDR1 is MNHEY, CDR2 SMNVEV (reference sequence). CDR3 DNA sequence: TGTGCCAGCAGTCTACTAGCGGGAGTGGCGATCGGGGAGCTGTTTTTT. It specifies CASSLLAGVAIGELFF.

This clone appeared a single time. V gene TRBV2 combines with J gene TRBJ1-4, with unresolved D. Germline V gene lookup returns CDR1 SNHLY and CDR2 FYNNEI. The V and J ends lost 6 bases and 8 bases respectively, with 7 bases between them. The CDR3 extends over 11 amino acids. This CDR3 is CASSFIEKLFF. The CDR3 nucleotides are TGTGCCAGCAGCTTTATAGAAAAACTGTTTTTT.

This sequence joins TRBV29-1 and TRBJ2-7, with D perhaps TRBD1 (6 bases). In germline, CDR1 is SQVTM, CDR2 ANQGSEA. The CDR3 totals 14 residues. Trimming pared 4 bases from V and 2 bases from J, leaving 15 bases between. The CDR3 loop is CSVGTRTETYEQYF. The CDR3 nucleotides are TGCAGCGTTGGGACCCGGACAGAGACCTACGAGCAGTACTTC.

Regarding this clone: A junction end diverges from the germline sequence, so it may reflect a read error. The J gene is TRBJ1-1, the V gene TRBV7-9, with D maybe TRBD1 (5 bases). The CDR3 has 12 amino acids. Per germline, CDR1 SEHNR and CDR2 FQNEAQ (reference sequence). As DNA, the CDR3 is TGTTCCAGCAGTTTAGGGGCCTCGGGGGCTTTCTTT. Amino acid sequence: CSSSLGASGAFF.

The V and J genes are TRBV9 and TRBJ1-2; D uncertain. This CDR3 contains 14 residues. With 0 bases removed from V and 0 bases from J, the gap between germline ends came to 6 bases. The germline gives CDR1 SGDLS, CDR2 YYNGEE. DNA for the CDR3: TGTGCCAGCAGCGTAGCGGGAACTAACTATGGCTACACCTTC. Translated, it gives CASSVAGTNYGYTF. Using reference TRBV9 and TRBJ1-2 for the parts outside the CDR3, the full variable domain is DSGVTQTPKHLITATGQRVTLRCSPRSGDLSVYWYQQSLDQGLQFLIQYYNGEERAKGNILERFSAQQFPDLHSELNLSSLELGDSALYFCASSVAGTNYGYTFGSGTRLTVV.

This sequence joins TRBV4-3 and TRBJ1-1; the D gene is possibly TRBD1 (6 bases). With 5 bases removed from V and 0 bases from J, the gap between germline ends came to 13 bases. Germline-derived CDR1 and CDR2 are LGHNA and YSLEER. CDR3 length equals 15 residues. The CDR3 spells CASSSRGKVNTEAFF. The DNA of the CDR3 is TGCGCCAGCAGCTCCAGGGGTAAGGTGAACACTGAAGCTTTCTTT.

The chain is built from TRBV5-1 and TRBJ1-1; TRBD1 might be the D (5 bases). CDR3 length: 17 residues. V was trimmed by 0 bases and J by 0 bases, leaving 15 bases between them. The V gene's germline CDR1 is SGHRS and CDR2 YFSETQ. Here the CDR3 DNA reads TGCGCCAGCAGCTTGGGTTGGGGGGGGAGGTTGAACACTGAAGCTTTCTTT. As protein: CASSLGWGGRLNTEAFF.

The chain employs TRBV5-6 and TRBJ1-5; 8 positions match TRBD1. V lost 4 bases to trimming and J lost 2 bases; unmatched junction nucleotides: 8. Germline assignment: CDR1 SGHDT and CDR2 YYEEEE. This CDR3 region has 16 residues. The CDR3 sequence is CASSVSPGQGNQPQHF. In DNA, the CDR3 is TGTGCCAGCAGCGTATCACCGGGACAGGGCAATCAGCCCCAGCATTTT.

V gene TRBV28 combines with J gene TRBJ2-3; D is ambiguous. CDR3 length: 13 residues. Trimming stripped 7 bases from V and 1 base from J, with 9 bases between. Germline V gives CDR1 MDHEN, CDR2 SYDVKM. The CDR3 spells CASNEIRTDTQYF. CDR3 sequence (DNA): TGTGCCAGCAATGAGATCCGCACAGATACGCAGTATTTT.

This sequence joins TRBV28 and TRBJ2-3; TRBD2 matches 9 bases. The CDR3 loop spans 16 amino acids. From germline, CDR1 is MDHEN and CDR2 SYDVKM. With 2 bases clipped from V and 5 bases from J, the junction kept 8 bases outside the gene matches. CDR3 sequence: CASSLPIAGALDTQYF. In DNA, the CDR3 is TGTGCCAGCAGTTTACCAATAGCGGGGGCCCTAGATACGCAGTATTTT.

This chain connects TRBV28 to TRBJ1-2; D call uncertain. Germline V lookup: CDR1 MDHEN, CDR2 SYDVKM. The CDR3 sequence is 13 residues long. Trimming pared 5 bases from V and 8 bases from J, leaving 15 bases between. The CDR3 reads CASSPPWSVGYTF. In DNA, the CDR3 is TGTGCCAGCAGTCCCCCCTGGAGCGTGGGCTACACCTTC.

This chain links TRBV6-5 with TRBJ2-2; D may be TRBD2 (7 bases). CDR3 size: 16 residues. CDR1 and CDR2 from the germline V gene are MNHEY and SVGAGI. With 2 bases removed from V and 6 bases from J, the gap between germline ends came to 16 bases. The CDR3 DNA reads TGTGCCAGCAGTTACCGCGGAGGGGGGGGGTCCGGGGAGCTGTTTTTT. As protein: CASSYRGGGGSGELFF.

V usage is TRBV5-1 and J usage is TRBJ2-5, with a tentative D call TRBD2 (6 bases). Looked up from germline, CDR1 is SGHRS and CDR2 is YFSETQ. CDR3 size: 16 residues. V gave up 4 bases and J gave up 5 bases, with 21 bases separating them. The CDR3: CASSPPRGTGDETQYF. The CDR3 DNA follows: TGCGCCAGCAGCCCACCGCGTGGGACGGGAGACGAGACCCAGTACTTC.

The V call is TRBV11-3, the J call TRBJ2-7, with TRBD2 matching 14 bases. The CDR3 runs 15 residues. Germline CDR1 reads SGHNT; CDR2 reads YENEEA. After removal of 4 bases from V and 4 bases from J, the junction contained 3 bases not matched to a gene. The CDR3 DNA is TGTGCCAGCAGCTCGGGACTAGCGGGGGTGTACGAGCAGTACTTC. This sequence encodes CASSSGLAGVYEQYF.

The chain links TRBV27 to TRBJ1-1; 11 nucleotides match TRBD1. This CDR3 region has 15 residues. V lost 10 bases, J lost 2 bases, and 9 bases stayed unmatched. Germline V gene data show CDR1 as MNHEY and CDR2 as SMNVEV (reference sequence). The CDR3 region is CATRDRGALNTEAFF. The CDR3 DNA reads as TGTGCCACCAGGGACAGGGGGGCCCTTAACACTGAAGCTTTCTTT.

The chain is built from TRBV5-1 and TRBJ2-1; possible D gene TRBD2, 8 bases. The germline V and J ends were trimmed by 2 bases and 4 bases, with 16 bases remaining between them. Per the germline V gene, CDR1 is SGHRS and CDR2 is YFSETQ. This CDR3 region has 16 residues. In DNA form, the CDR3 reads TGCGCCAGCAGCTTCGGGGGGGGACAGCTATACAATGAGCAGTTCTTC. This sequence encodes CASSFGGGQLYNEQFF.

The rearrangement uses TRBV28 and TRBJ2-2, with TRBD2 identical over 10 bases. CDR3 size: 16 residues. Germline assignment: CDR1 MDHEN and CDR2 SYDVKM. V lost 5 bases to trimming and J lost 5 bases; unmatched junction nucleotides: 8. The CDR3 sequence is CASSPGLARSTGELFF. The CDR3 bases are TGTGCCAGCAGTCCGGGACTAGCGAGGTCGACCGGGGAGCTGTTTTTT.

V and J are TRBV2 and TRBJ2-1; 9 nucleotides line up with TRBD1. The CDR3 consists of 15 residues. Looked up from germline, CDR1 is SNHLY and CDR2 is FYNNEI. V shed 2 bases and J 2 bases; nucleotides not matched to a gene: 1. CDR3 DNA: TGTGCCAGCAGTGAATGGACAGGGGCCTACAATGAGCAGTTCTTC. Encoded protein: CASSEWTGAYNEQFF.

This sequence joins TRBV9 and TRBJ2-3; 8 positions agree with TRBD1. This CDR3 spans 14 amino acids. Germline CDR1 reads SGDLS; CDR2 reads YYNGEE. Trimming removed 2 bases from V and 7 bases from J; junction bases left unmatched: 6. CDR3 region: CASSVRTGQNTQYF. The CDR3 DNA reads TGTGCCAGCAGCGTCAGGACAGGGCAAAATACGCAGTATTTT.

The chain recombines TRBV7-3 with TRBJ2-1, with 7 bases identical to TRBD2. The J segment lost 4 bases and the V segment lost 2 bases, leaving 5 bases of the junction unmatched. Germline V CDR1 and CDR2: SGHTA, FQGTGA. The CDR3 loop spans 15 amino acids. CDR3 protein: CASSLQAGIYNEQFF. The DNA for the CDR3 is TGTGCCAGCAGCTTACAAGCGGGGATTTACAATGAGCAGTTCTTC.

The rearrangement links TRBV4-1 to TRBJ1-1; TRBD1 might be the D (6 bases). The V gene lost 4 bases and the J gene lost 1 base, with 13 bases spanning the gap. This CDR3 spans 15 amino acids. Per the germline V gene, CDR1 is MGHRA and CDR2 is YSYEKL. In nucleotides, the CDR3 is TGCGCCAGCAGCCCCCTGGCAGGGGAGAACACTGAAGCTTTCTTT. As protein: CASSPLAGENTEAFF.

The genes are TRBV28 and TRBJ1-1, with a weak D call TRBD1 (5 bases). From germline, CDR1 is MDHEN and CDR2 SYDVKM. This CDR3 has 12 residues. The V gene lost 2 bases and the J gene lost 7 bases, with 8 bases spanning the gap. For the CDR3, the DNA is TGTGCCAGCAGTTTAGGGGGGAATGAAGCTTTCTTT. Translated: CASSLGGNEAFF.

This chain links TRBV19 with TRBJ2-1, with TRBD1 as a possible D gene (6 bases). V gave up 3 bases and J gave up 5 bases, with 17 bases separating them. CDR1 is LNHDA, CDR2 SQIVND, per germline (reference sequence). The CDR3 has 16 residues. CDR3 sequence reads: CASSMGAARSNNEQFF. The CDR3 DNA sequence: TGTGCCAGTAGTATGGGGGCGGCTAGGTCCAACAATGAGCAGTTCTTC.

The V call is TRBV7-3, the J call TRBJ2-3; 9 positions agree with TRBD1. J was trimmed by 2 bases and V by 1 base; bases with no gene match: 10. Germline CDR1 SGHTA, CDR2 FQGTGA. This CDR3 comprises 18 residues. The CDR3 coding sequence is TGTGCCAGCAGCTTAAGGGTTAAGGGACAGGGTCACACAGATACGCAGTATTTT. Protein: CASSLRVKGQGHTDTQYF.

V is TRBV27 and J is TRBJ1-2; no firm D call. V lost 2 bases and J 1 base, leaving 5 bases between the germline ends. The CDR3 is 13 residues long. Germline V gene data show CDR1 as MNHEY and CDR2 as SMNVEV (reference sequence). CDR3 amino acids: CASSLGSNYGYTF. The CDR3 DNA is TGTGCCAGCAGTTTAGGCAGTAACTATGGCTACACCTTC.

This clone was observed a handful of times. V usage is TRBV2 and J usage is TRBJ1-1; TRBD1 is a possible D gene (5 bases). This CDR3 is 15 amino acids long. The V gene lost 6 bases and the J gene lost 4 bases, with 18 bases spanning the gap. Germline lookup yields CDR1 SNHLY and CDR2 FYNNEI. CDR3 in amino acids: CASRGPGGRSTEAFF. The CDR3 DNA reads TGTGCCAGCAGGGGGCCCGGGGGACGGAGCACTGAAGCTTTCTTT.

This clone was observed a single time. Here the CDR3 reads CASSGLAHNEQFF. CDR3 DNA: TGTGCCAGCAGTGGACTAGCCCACAATGAGCAGTTCTTC. V usage is TRBV6-4 and J usage is TRBJ2-1; 7 nucleotides line up with TRBD2. Germline CDR1 is MRHNA and CDR2 is SNTAGT. After removal of 4 bases from V and 5 bases from J, the junction contained 2 bases not matched to a gene. This CDR3 is built from 13 residues.